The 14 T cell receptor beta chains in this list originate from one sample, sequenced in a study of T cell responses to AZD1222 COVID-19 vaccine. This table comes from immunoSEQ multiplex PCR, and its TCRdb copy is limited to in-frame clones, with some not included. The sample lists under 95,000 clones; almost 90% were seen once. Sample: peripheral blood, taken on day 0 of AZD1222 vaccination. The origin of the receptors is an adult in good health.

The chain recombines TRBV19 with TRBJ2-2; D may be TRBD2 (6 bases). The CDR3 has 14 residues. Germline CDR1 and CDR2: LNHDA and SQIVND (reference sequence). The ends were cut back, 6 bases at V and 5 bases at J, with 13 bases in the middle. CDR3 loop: CASRRREGTGELFF. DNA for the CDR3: TGTGCCAGTAGGCGGAGGGAAGGAACCGGGGAGCTGTTTTTT.

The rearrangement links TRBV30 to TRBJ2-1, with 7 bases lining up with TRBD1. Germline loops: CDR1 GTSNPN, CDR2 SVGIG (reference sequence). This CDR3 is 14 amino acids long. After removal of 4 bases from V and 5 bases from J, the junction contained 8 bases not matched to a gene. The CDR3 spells CAWKIRDRDNEQFF. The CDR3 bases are TGTGCCTGGAAGATTAGGGACAGAGACAATGAGCAGTTCTTC.

The CDR3 sequence: CASSEQGYNSPLHF. Here the CDR3 DNA reads TGTGCCAGCAGTGAGCAGGGGTATAATTCACCCCTCCACTTT. V is TRBV6-1 and J is TRBJ1-6; weak D call: TRBD1 (6 bases). Trimming took off 3 bases at V and 4 bases at J, with 7 bases between the two ends. Germline-derived CDR1 and CDR2 are MNHNS and SASEGT. The length of the CDR3 is 14 residues.

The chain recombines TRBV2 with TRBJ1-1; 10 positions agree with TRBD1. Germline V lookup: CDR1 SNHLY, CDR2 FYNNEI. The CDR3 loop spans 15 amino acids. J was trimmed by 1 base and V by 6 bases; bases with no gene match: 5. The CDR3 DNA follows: TGTGCCAGCAGGGACAGGGGGAGCGGGAACACTGAAGCTTTCTTT. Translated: CASRDRGSGNTEAFF.

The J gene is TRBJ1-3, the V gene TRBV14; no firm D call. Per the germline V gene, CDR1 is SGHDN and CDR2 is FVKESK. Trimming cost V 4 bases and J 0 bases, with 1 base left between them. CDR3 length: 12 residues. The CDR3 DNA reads TGTGCCAGCAGCCGCTCTGGAAACACCATATATTTT. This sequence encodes CASSRSGNTIYF.

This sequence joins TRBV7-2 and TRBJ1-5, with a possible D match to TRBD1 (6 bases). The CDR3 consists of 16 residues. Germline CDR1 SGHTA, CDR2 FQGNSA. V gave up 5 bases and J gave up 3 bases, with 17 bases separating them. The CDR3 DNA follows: TGTGCCAGCAGCACTCAGACAGGATGGACCAATCAGCCCCAGCATTTT. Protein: CASSTQTGWTNQPQHF. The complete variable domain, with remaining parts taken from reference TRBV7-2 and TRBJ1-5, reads GAGVSQSPSNKVTEKGKDVELRCDPISGHTALYWYRQSLGQGLEFLIYFQGNSAPDKSGLPSDRFSAERTGGSVSTLTIQRTQQEDSAVYLCASSTQTGWTNQPQHFGDGTRLSIL.

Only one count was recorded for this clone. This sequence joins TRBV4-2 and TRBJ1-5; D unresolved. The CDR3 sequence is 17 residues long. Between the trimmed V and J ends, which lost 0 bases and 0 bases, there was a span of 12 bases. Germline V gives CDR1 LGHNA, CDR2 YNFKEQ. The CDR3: CASSQDLGYISNQPQHF. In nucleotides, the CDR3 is TGTGCCAGCAGCCAAGATCTGGGATACATTAGCAATCAGCCCCAGCATTTT.

The CDR3 sequence is CASSLEGTGEWEKLFF. As DNA, the CDR3 is TGCGCCAGCAGCTTGGAGGGGACAGGGGAGTGGGAAAAACTGTTTTTT. The chain recombines TRBV5-1 with TRBJ1-4; 10 bases line up with TRBD1. CDR3 length: 16 amino acids. Germline V CDR1 and CDR2: SGHRS, YFSETQ. V shed 0 bases, J shed 8 bases, and the junction held 7 bases outside the gene matches.

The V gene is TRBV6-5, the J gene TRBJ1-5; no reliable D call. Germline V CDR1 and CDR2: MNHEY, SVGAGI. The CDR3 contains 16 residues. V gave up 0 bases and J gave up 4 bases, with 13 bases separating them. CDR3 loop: CASSYSVPSVNQPQHF. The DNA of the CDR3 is TGTGCCAGCAGTTACTCGGTACCCTCGGTAAATCAGCCCCAGCATTTT.

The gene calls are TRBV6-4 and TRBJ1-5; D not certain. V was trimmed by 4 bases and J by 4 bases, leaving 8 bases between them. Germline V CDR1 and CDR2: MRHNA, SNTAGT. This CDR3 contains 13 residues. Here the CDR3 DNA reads TGTGCCAGCAGTGTCACAGAAAATCAGCCCCAGCATTTT. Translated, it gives CASSVTENQPQHF.

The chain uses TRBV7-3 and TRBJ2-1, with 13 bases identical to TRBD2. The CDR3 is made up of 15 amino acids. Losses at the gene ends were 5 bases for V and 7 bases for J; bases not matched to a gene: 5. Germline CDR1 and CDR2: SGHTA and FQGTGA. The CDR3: CASSDTSGGANEQFF. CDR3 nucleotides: TGTGCCAGCAGCGACACTAGCGGGGGGGCTAATGAGCAGTTCTTC.

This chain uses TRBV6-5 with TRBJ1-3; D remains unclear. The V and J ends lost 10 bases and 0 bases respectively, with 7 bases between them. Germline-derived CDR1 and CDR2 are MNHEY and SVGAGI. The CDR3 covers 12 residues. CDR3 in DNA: TGTGCCATCCAGTTCTCTGGAAACACCATATATTTT. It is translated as CAIQFSGNTIYF.

The CDR3 is CASSQPQGRLANYGYTF. For the CDR3, the DNA is TGTGCCAGCAGCCAACCTCAAGGGCGATTGGCTAACTATGGCTACACCTTC. The rearrangement uses TRBV9 and TRBJ1-2, with no clear D. The germline CDR1 and CDR2 sequences are SGDLS and YYNGEE. Trimming left V 4 bases short and J 0 bases short, with 19 bases between. CDR3 length: 17 amino acids.

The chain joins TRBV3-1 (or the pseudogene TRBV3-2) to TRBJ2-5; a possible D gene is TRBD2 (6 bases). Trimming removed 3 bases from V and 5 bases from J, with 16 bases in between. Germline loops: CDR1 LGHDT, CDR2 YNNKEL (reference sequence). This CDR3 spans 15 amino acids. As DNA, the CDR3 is TGTGCCAGCAGCCACGCGAATTCGGGGAGGGAGACCCAGTACTTC. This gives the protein CASSHANSGRETQYF.